Shown below are 20 T cell receptor beta chains from a single sample sequenced in a study of T-cell reconstitution after alpha-beta-depleted transplantation in children. The TCRbeta library was prepared with unique molecular identifiers. TCRdb fed the PCR reads into MiXCR, producing one record per CDR3 protein. The profile shows 17,000 or so distinct CDR3 sequences, about an eighth of them singletons. This specimen was PBMCs, mostly from graft donor cells, taken 180 days after TCRalphabeta/CD19-depleted stem cell transplant. The receptors come from a boy younger than two who had a stem cell transplant for Wiskott-Aldrich syndrome, so the T cells may come from the graft donor.

V and J are TRBV27 and TRBJ1-6; no definite D call. CDR1 is MNHEY, CDR2 SMNVEV, per germline (reference sequence). Trimming took 6 bases from V and 6 from J, leaving 15 bases between them. The CDR3 is 15 amino acids. CDR3 residues: CASRFQGGVNSPLHF. As DNA, the CDR3 is TGTGCCAGCAGATTCCAAGGCGGGGTTAATTCACCCCTCCACTTT.

J is TRBJ2-2 and V is TRBV29-1; D remains ambiguous. This CDR3 is 15 amino acids long. The ends were cut back, 6 bases at V and 2 bases at J, with 16 bases in the middle. Germline CDR1 and CDR2: SQVTM and ANQGSEA. As DNA, the CDR3 is TGCAGCGTGCGACTTGTGGAATCCAACACCGGGGAGCTGTTTTTT. Protein sequence: CSVRLVESNTGELFF.

This clonotype was observed a few times. V usage is TRBV28 and J usage is TRBJ2-7, with 8 bases fitting TRBD2. Germline CDR1 reads MDHEN; CDR2 reads SYDVKM. The CDR3 spans 16 residues. V was clipped by 5 bases and J by 0 bases; unmatched bases: 9. As DNA, the CDR3 is TGTGCCAGCAGTCCCCACGTAGCGGGGAGCTCCTACGAGCAGTACTTC. It specifies CASSPHVAGSSYEQYF.

This clonotype was seen repeatedly, ten times or more. This chain joins TRBV12-3 or TRBV12-4 and TRBJ2-7; D is unclear. This CDR3 region has 11 residues. Trimming left V 5 bases short and J 5 bases short, with 7 bases between. Here the CDR3 reads CASSHGNEQYF. In DNA, the CDR3 is TGTGCCAGCAGTCATGGCAACGAGCAGTACTTC.

This clonotype showed up just a few times. This chain joins TRBV20-1 and TRBJ2-7; 13 positions match TRBD2. V lost 4 bases and J lost 6; bases outside the gene matches: 6. The length of the CDR3 is 14 residues. From germline, CDR1 is DFQATT and CDR2 SNEGSKA (reference sequence). CDR3 sequence (DNA): TGCAGTGCTATACTAGCGGGAGGGAGGGCCGAGCAGTACTTC. Translation: CSAILAGGRAEQYF.

At least ten counts were recorded for this clonotype. The genes are TRBV20-1 and TRBJ2-1, with D maybe TRBD1 (5 bases). Trimming removed 4 bases at V and 0 bases at J, with 13 bases between. The CDR3 consists of 15 residues. CDR1 and CDR2 from the germline V gene are DFQATT and SNEGSKA (reference sequence). In DNA form, the CDR3 reads TGCAGTGCTACAATGGGGCTGGACTCCTACAATGAGCAGTTCTTC. The encoded protein is CSATMGLDSYNEQFF.

This clonotype was counted a few times. CDR3: CASSQDHASAYYNEQFF. As DNA, the CDR3 is TGTGCCAGCAGCCAAGATCATGCTAGCGCCTATTACAATGAGCAGTTCTTC. The chain is built from TRBV4-2 and TRBJ2-1; D might be TRBD2 (6 bases). Trimming cost V 0 bases and J 4 bases, with 16 bases left between them. The germline CDR1 and CDR2 sequences are LGHNA and YNFKEQ. The CDR3 is 17 amino acids.

This chain connects TRBV27 to TRBJ2-5, with 16 bases matching TRBD2. This CDR3 comprises 17 residues. Germline values: CDR1 MNHEY, CDR2 SMNVEV (reference sequence). V trimming: 3 bases; J trimming: 4 bases; junction bases outside the gene matches: 5. CDR3 protein: CASSLGLAGGLSETQYF. The CDR3 DNA sequence: TGTGCCAGCAGTTTGGGACTAGCGGGGGGGCTTTCAGAGACCCAGTACTTC.

This clonotype was detected a few times. V usage is TRBV6-2 or TRBV6-3 and J usage is TRBJ2-7, with 7 positions matching TRBD1. Unmatched junction bases numbered 5, after V lost 6 bases and J lost 3 bases. CDR1 is MNHEY, CDR2 SVGEGT, per germline. The CDR3 extends over 13 amino acids. The CDR3 loop reads CASRFDRDYEQYF. The DNA for the CDR3 is TGTGCCAGCAGATTTGACAGGGACTACGAGCAGTACTTC.

This clonotype came up once. The genes are TRBV20-1 and TRBJ1-6, with TRBD1 as a possible D gene (5 bases). V gave up 3 bases and J gave up 0 bases, with 12 bases separating them. The CDR3 loop spans 16 amino acids. The germline CDR1 and CDR2 sequences are DFQATT and SNEGSKA (reference sequence). CDR3 DNA sequence: TGCAGTGCTAGGATCGGGGGGAGCTCCTATAATTCACCCCTCCACTTT. This gives the protein CSARIGGSSYNSPLHF.

This chain links TRBV18 with TRBJ2-7, with 7 positions matching TRBD1. V lost 2 bases, J lost 2 bases, and 6 bases stayed unmatched. CDR1 KGHSH and CDR2 LQKENI come from the germline V gene. The CDR3 covers 15 residues. CDR3 nucleotide sequence: TGTGCCAGCTCACCAGTCGGGACAGCACCCTACGAGCAGTACTTC. It specifies CASSPVGTAPYEQYF.

In its sample, this clonotype was seen many times. The chain combines TRBV10-3 with TRBJ2-5, with 7 bases matching TRBD2. The ends lost 2 bases at V and 1 base at J; junction bases unmatched: 4. This CDR3 has 15 residues. CDR1 and CDR2 from the germline V gene are ENHRY and SYGVKD. CDR3 sequence: CAISEKRGLQETQYF. Written as DNA, the CDR3 is TGTGCCATCAGTGAGAAGCGGGGTCTCCAAGAGACCCAGTACTTC.

The chain uses TRBV6-1 and TRBJ2-7, with 7 positions matching TRBD1. Trimming took 4 bases from V and 2 from J; bases not matched to a gene: 5. The CDR3 is 14 amino acids. Germline V CDR1 and CDR2: MNHNS, SASEGT. CDR3 amino acids: CASSALQGAYEQYF. For the CDR3, the DNA is TGTGCCAGCAGTGCGTTGCAGGGGGCCTACGAGCAGTACTTC.

This clonotype was found a few times. This chain uses TRBV2 with TRBJ1-5; D unresolved. The CDR3 is 14 amino acids. Germline V lookup: CDR1 SNHLY, CDR2 FYNNEI. V dropped 5 bases and J dropped 2 bases, with 10 bases sitting between them. CDR3: CASSFAEGNQPQHF. The CDR3 DNA follows: TGTGCCAGCAGTTTTGCTGAAGGCAATCAGCCCCAGCATTTT.

Many counts were recorded for this clonotype. The chain uses TRBV5-1 and TRBJ2-5; D unclear. Germline V gives CDR1 SGHRS, CDR2 YFSETQ. This CDR3 region has 13 residues. V was shortened by 0 bases and J by 0 bases, with 3 bases between the two germline ends. The CDR3 region has the DNA TGCGCCAGCAGCTTGGTGTACCAAGAGACCCAGTACTTC. Translated: CASSLVYQETQYF. Full variable domain (outside the CDR3, taken from reference TRBV5-1 and TRBJ2-5): KAGVTQTPRYLIKTRGQQVTLSCSPISGHRSVSWYQQTPGQGLQFLFEYFSETQRNKGNFPGRFSGRQFSNSRSEMNVSTLELGDSALYLCASSLVYQETQYFGPGTRLLVL.

Only a few counts were recorded for this clonotype. This chain joins TRBV28 and TRBJ2-5; perhaps TRBD2 as D (6 bases). The CDR3 has 16 residues. V lost 2 bases and J lost 2, with 15 bases in between. Germline V gene sequence: CDR1 MDHEN, CDR2 SYDVKM. The CDR3 protein is CASSLPSTSNQETQYF. Here the CDR3 DNA reads TGTGCCAGCAGTTTACCATCTACTAGCAATCAAGAGACCCAGTACTTC.

This clonotype was counted ten times or more. The V and J genes are TRBV20-1 and TRBJ2-4; possibly TRBD1 for D (5 bases). V lost 6 bases and J lost 6, with 12 bases in between. Germline assignment: CDR1 DFQATT and CDR2 SNEGSKA (reference sequence). The CDR3 runs to 12 residues. The CDR3 loop is CSARDSRNIQYF. Written as DNA, the CDR3 is TGCAGTGCCCGTGACAGCCGAAACATTCAGTACTTC.

This clonotype was picked up many times. The genes are TRBV7-2 and TRBJ2-7, with 13 bases fitting TRBD2. Germline V gene lookup returns CDR1 SGHTA and CDR2 FQGNSA. CDR3 length equals 16 residues. V gave up 4 bases and J gave up 3 bases; unmatched junction bases: 6. CDR3: CASSSFGTSGNYEQYF. The CDR3 coding sequence is TGTGCCAGCAGCTCTTTCGGGACTAGCGGGAACTACGAGCAGTACTTC.

The V call is TRBV3-1, the J call TRBJ1-1, with no clear D. The CDR3 is 13 amino acids. Germline CDR1 and CDR2: LGHDT and YNNKEL (reference sequence). Trimming cost V 0 bases and J 4 bases, with 6 bases left between them. In DNA, the CDR3 is TGTGCCAGCAGCCAAGATCCGGGCACTGAAGCTTTCTTT. Its translation is CASSQDPGTEAFF.

The sample holds many counts of this clonotype. The rearrangement links TRBV7-2 to TRBJ2-7, with D possibly matching TRBD2 (5 bases). The CDR3 totals 12 residues. Germline lookup yields CDR1 SGHTA and CDR2 FQGNSA. The ends were cut back, 3 bases at V and 7 bases at J, with 10 bases in the middle. The CDR3 sequence is CASSFDRREQYF. CDR3 DNA: TGTGCCAGCAGCTTTGACCGGAGGGAGCAGTACTTC.